Detailed here is one T cell receptor (beta chain). Its antigen is currently unknown. The data originate from a study of OX40 agonist ivuxolimab in advanced cancers. Study overall: Cohort: roughly 80% men, mean age about 62, aged about 20 to 90. Partial responses were seen in three patients, one with hepatocellular carcinoma and two with cutaneous melanoma. General observations from the study: Not determined was the antigen specificity of the expanded peripheral T cells.

V was clipped by 4 bases and J by 4 bases, with 25 bases between them. The CDR3 is 18 amino acids. CDR1 SEHNR and CDR2 FQNEAQ come from the germline V gene (reference sequence). Profiled with immunoSEQ multiplex PCR; TCRdb holds only in-frame clones, not every one. The sample includes tens of thousands of clones, roughly 89% of them seen just once. Exclusion of a patient followed from autoimmune disease history or systemic immunosuppression. V gene TRBV7-9 combines with J gene TRBJ1-2, with D tentatively TRBD1 (5 bases). The TCR originated in an adult with an advanced solid tumor such as melanoma, head and neck, liver or kidney cancer. The sample consisted of CD4+ or CD8+ T cells sorted from blood, taken in a trial of the OX40 agonist ivuxolimab. CDR3: CASSSPPGRSYRLYGYTF. The CDR3 region has the DNA TGTGCCAGCAGCTCCCCCCCGGGACGGAGCTATCGGCTCTATGGCTACACCTTC.